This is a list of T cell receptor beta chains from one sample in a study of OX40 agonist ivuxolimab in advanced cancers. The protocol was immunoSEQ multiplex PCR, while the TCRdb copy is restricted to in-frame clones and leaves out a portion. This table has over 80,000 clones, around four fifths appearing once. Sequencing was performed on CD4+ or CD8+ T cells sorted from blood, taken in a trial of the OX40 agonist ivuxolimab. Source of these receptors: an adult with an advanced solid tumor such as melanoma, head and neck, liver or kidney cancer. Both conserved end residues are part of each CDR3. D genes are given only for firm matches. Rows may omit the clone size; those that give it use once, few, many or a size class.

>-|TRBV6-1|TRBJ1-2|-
CASSETDWDNYGYTF
TGTGCCAGCAGTGAAACAGACTGGGATAACTATGGCTACACCTTC
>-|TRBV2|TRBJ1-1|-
CASSDRISTEAFF
TGTGCCAGCAGTGACAGGATCTCCACTGAAGCTTTCTTT
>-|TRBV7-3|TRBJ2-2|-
CASSWARDTGELFF
TGTGCCAGCAGCTGGGCCAGGGACACCGGGGAGCTGTTTTTT
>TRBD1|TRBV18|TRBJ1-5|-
CASSPAPGQPSSGAQHF
TGTGCCAGCTCACCCGCCCCGGGACAGCCCTCGAGTGGGGCCCAGCATTTT
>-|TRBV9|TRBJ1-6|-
CASSVEQYNSPLHF
TGTGCCAGCAGCGTAGAACAGTATAATTCACCCCTCCACTTT
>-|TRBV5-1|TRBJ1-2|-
CASSFGAGADYTF
TGCGCCAGCAGCTTTGGGGCAGGGGCGGACTACACCTTC
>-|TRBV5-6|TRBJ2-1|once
CASSFMLYSYNEQFF
TGTGCCAGCAGCTTTATGCTTTACTCCTACAATGAGCAGTTCTTC
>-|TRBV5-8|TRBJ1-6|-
CASSAHGRDNSPLHF
TGTGCCAGCAGCGCCCACGGACGGGATAATTCACCCCTCCACTTT
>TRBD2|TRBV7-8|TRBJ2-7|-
CASTWTSDSYEQYF
TGTGCCAGCACCTGGACTAGCGACTCCTACGAGCAGTACTTC
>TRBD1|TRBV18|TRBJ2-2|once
CASSQSGGANTGELFF
TGTGCCAGCTCACAGTCAGGGGGAGCGAACACCGGGGAGCTGTTTTTT
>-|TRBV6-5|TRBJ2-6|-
CASSYLRSGANVLTF
TGTGCCAGCAGTTATTTGCGGTCCGGGGCCAACGTCCTGACTTTC
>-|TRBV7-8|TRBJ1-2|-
CASSLVQGTDYGYTF
TGTGCCAGCAGCTTAGTTCAGGGGACGGACTATGGCTACACCTTC
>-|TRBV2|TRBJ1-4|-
CASSLSRIPNSEKLFF
TGTGCCAGCAGCCTGAGCCGCATCCCAAACAGTGAAAAACTGTTTTTT
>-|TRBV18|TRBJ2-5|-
CASSPQGVEQYF
TGTGCCAGCTCACCACAGGGCGTGGAGCAGTACTTC
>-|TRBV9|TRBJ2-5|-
CASSVDSGLETQYF
TGTGCCAGCAGCGTAGATTCGGGGTTGGAGACCCAGTACTTC
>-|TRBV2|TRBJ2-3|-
CASKADYVTDTQYF
TGTGCCAGCAAAGCAGACTACGTTACAGATACGCAGTATTTT
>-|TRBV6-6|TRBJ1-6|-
CASSYLGREVSPLHF
TGTGCCAGCAGTTACTTAGGCAGGGAGGTTTCACCCCTCCACTTT
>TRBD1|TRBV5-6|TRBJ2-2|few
CASSSWYRQGATGELFF
TGTGCCAGCAGCTCTTGGTACCGACAGGGGGCGACCGGGGAGCTGTTTTTT
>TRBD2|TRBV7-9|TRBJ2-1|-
CASSSGLGGPGGFF
TGTGCCAGCAGCTCGGGGCTGGGGGGACCGGGAGGGTTCTTC
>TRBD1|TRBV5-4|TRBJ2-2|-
CASSIGQGYTGELFF
TGTGCCAGCAGCATCGGACAGGGATACACCGGGGAGCTGTTTTTT
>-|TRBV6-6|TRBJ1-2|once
CASRASYGYTF
TGTGCCAGCAGGGCCAGCTATGGCTACACCTTC
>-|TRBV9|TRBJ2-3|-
CASNFGGRSTDTQYF
TGTGCCAGCAATTTCGGCGGCCGTTCCACAGATACGCAGTATTTT
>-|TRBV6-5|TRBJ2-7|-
CASSRNREQYF
TGTGCCAGCAGTCGAAACAGGGAGCAGTACTTC
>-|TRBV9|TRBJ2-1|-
CASSVGEGNPYNEQFF
TGTGCCAGCAGCGTAGGAGAGGGGAACCCCTACAATGAGCAGTTCTTC
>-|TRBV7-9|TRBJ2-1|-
CASSLGGASNEQFF
TGTGCCAGCAGCTTAGGAGGGGCCAGCAATGAGCAGTTCTTC
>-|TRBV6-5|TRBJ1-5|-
CASGYMGRDQPQHF
TGTGCCAGCGGGTATATGGGCCGCGATCAGCCCCAGCATTTT
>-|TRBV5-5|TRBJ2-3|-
CASSPGSGDTQYF
TGTGCCAGCAGCCCCGGTTCAGGGGATACGCAGTATTTT
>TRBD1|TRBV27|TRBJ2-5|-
CASSFGTGVRETQYF
TGTGCCAGCAGTTTCGGGACAGGGGTACGGGAGACCCAGTACTTC